This T cell receptor beta chain derives from a study of blood T cell repertoires in COVID-19. Study summary: Acute-phase and convalescent COVID-19 samples originated in the United States, Italy and Spain.

Study members were between roughly 18 and 89 years old and lived in 20 to 30 US regions. Assignment of participants to cohorts was predicated upon participant-reported clinical history. As originally analysed: Amplification of reference gene primers provided the estimated nucleated cell counts. Only in-frame clones appear in the TCRdb table, and some are missing; sequencing was by immunoSEQ multiplex PCR. V and J calls and clone size are given by that table; D and trimming were obtained from the DNA. Of approximately 470,000 clones listed, about 85% are singletons. V lost 4 bases and J lost 4, with 16 bases in between. This CDR3 has 15 amino acids. Germline V lookup: CDR1 MDHEN, CDR2 SYDVKM.

This chain links TRBV28 with TRBJ1-1, with D possibly matching TRBD1 (5 bases). This receptor was identified in a woman between 18 and 29 years old who had recovered from COVID-19. Sample: PBMCs or T cells enriched from blood (not recorded which). CDR3 coding DNA: TGTGCCAGCAGTTCGTCAGGGTTGAGTGGCACTGAAGCTTTCTTT. Protein: CASSSSGLSGTEAFF.